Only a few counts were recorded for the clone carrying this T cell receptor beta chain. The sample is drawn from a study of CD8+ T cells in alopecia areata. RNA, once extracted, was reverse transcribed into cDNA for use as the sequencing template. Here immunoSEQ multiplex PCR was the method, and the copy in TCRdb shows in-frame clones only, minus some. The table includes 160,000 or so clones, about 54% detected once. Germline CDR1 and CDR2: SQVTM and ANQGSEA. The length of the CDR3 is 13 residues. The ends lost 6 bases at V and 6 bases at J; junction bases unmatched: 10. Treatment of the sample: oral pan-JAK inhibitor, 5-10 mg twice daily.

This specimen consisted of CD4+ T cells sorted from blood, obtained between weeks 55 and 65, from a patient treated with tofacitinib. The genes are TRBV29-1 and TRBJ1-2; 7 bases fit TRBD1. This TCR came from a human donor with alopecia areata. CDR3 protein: CSVAETGIDGYTF. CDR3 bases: TGCAGCGTCGCTGAGACAGGGATTGATGGCTACACCTTC.